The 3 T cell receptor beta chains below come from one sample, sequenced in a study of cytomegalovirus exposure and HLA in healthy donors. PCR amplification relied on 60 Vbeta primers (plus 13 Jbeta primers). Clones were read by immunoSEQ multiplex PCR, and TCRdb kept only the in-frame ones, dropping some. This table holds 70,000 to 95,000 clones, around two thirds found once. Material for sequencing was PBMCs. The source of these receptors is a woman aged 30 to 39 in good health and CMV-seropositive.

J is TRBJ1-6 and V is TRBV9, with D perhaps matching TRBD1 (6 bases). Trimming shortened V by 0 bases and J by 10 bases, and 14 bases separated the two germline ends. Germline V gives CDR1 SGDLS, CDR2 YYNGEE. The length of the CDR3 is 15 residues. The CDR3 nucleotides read TGTGCCAGCAGCGTAGGATTGGAAGGGGGATCACCCCTCCACTTT. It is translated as CASSVGLEGGSPLHF.

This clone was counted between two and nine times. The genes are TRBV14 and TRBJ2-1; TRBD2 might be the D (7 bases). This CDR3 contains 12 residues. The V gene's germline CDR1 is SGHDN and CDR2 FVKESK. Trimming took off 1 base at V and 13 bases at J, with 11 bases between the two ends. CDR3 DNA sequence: TGTGCCAGCAGCCAAGTCCGGGGGGCCCAGTTCTTC. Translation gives CASSQVRGAQFF.

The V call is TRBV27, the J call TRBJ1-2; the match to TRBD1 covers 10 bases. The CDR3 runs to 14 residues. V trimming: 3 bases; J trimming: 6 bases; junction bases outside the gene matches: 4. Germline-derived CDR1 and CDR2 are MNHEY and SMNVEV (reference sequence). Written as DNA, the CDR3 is TGTGCCAGCAGTTTTCGGGGGACAGGGGATGGCTACACCTTC. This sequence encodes CASSFRGTGDGYTF.